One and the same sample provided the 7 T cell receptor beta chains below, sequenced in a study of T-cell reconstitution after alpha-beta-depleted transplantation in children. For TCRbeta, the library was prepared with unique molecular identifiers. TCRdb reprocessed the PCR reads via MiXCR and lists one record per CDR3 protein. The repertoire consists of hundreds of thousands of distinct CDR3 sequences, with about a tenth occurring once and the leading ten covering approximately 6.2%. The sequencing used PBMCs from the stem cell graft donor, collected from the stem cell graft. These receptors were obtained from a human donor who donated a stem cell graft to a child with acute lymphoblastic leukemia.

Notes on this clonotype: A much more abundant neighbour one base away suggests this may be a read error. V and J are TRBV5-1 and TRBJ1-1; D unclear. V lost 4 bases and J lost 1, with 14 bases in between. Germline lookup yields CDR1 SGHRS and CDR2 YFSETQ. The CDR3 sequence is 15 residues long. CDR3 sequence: CASSLDGFRNTEAFF. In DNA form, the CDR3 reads TGCGCCAGCAGCCTGGACGGGTTTAGGAACACTGAAGCTTTCTTT.

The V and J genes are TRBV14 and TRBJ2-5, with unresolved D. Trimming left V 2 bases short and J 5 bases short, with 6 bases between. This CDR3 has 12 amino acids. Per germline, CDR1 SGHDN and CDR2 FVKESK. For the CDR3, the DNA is TGTGCCAGCAGCCAATCGAGGGAGACCCAGTACTTC. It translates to CASSQSRETQYF.

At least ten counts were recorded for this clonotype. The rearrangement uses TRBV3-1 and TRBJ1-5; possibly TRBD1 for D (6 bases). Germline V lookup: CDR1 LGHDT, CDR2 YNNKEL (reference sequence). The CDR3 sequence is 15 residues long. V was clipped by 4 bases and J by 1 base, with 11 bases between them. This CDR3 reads CASSRDIGSNQPQHF. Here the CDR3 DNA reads TGTGCCAGCAGCCGGGACATTGGCAGCAATCAGCCCCAGCATTTT.

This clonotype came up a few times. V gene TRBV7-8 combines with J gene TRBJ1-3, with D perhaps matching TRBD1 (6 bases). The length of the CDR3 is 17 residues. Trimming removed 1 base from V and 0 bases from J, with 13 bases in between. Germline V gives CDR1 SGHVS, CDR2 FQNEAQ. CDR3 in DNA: TGTGCCAGCAGCTTAGAGGACAGCTTCTACTCTGGAAACACCATATATTTT. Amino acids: CASSLEDSFYSGNTIYF.

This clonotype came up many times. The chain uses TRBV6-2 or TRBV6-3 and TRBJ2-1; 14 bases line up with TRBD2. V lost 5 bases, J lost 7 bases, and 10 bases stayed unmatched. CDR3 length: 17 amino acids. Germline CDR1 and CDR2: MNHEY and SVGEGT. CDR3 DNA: TGTGCCAGCAGTCGCAACCCGACTAGCGGGGGGGCTAATGAGCAGTTCTTC. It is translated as CASSRNPTSGGANEQFF.

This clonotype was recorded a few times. DNA of the CDR3: TGTGCCAGCAGCCCCGGCCCCTTTGCCGAGCAGTACTTC. Translation: CASSPGPFAEQYF. This chain connects TRBV9 to TRBJ2-7; D remains ambiguous. V lost 4 bases, J lost 6 bases, and 14 bases lay in between. This CDR3 spans 13 amino acids. The germline V gene has CDR1 SGDLS and CDR2 YYNGEE.

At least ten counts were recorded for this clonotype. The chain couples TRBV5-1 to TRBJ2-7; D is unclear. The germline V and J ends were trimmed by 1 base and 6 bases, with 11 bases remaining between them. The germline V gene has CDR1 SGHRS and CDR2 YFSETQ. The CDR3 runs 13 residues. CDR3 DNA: TGCGCCAGCAGCTTGCTGGGTAGCTCCGAGCAGTACTTC. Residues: CASSLLGSSEQYF.